This record concerns one TCR beta chain sequence. No cognate antigen has been identified for it. The sample holds no much larger clone one base away, and base qualities are not on file. At the junction V is shortened by 0 bases and J by 6 bases, with 15 bases in between. The CDR3 sequence holds 15 residues, the cysteine and phenylalanine included. The sequence is cut down to CDR3 DNA, 45 bases in frame from base 1. Reading the germline V gene gives CDR1 SGDLS and CDR2 YYNGEE. The 39 donors, aged about 6 to 95 years, were systemically healthy Caucasian individuals from Russia. Around 10 milliliters of peripheral blood were collected from each donor into EDTA-treated Vacutainer tubes. Ficoll-Paque density-gradient centrifugation was used to isolate PBMCs, with at least 7 million per sample. Total RNA, at least 6 micrograms per sample, was extracted from PBMCs with Trizol reagent. For every donor, an aliquot of PBMCs went through flow cytometry to measure the percentages of naive CD45RAhigh/CD27high T cells.

These data are taken from a study of blood T cells in healthy people across ages (dated by TCRdb to 2014 to 2015). Regarding the research as a whole: In model experiments, template switching captured roughly one uniquely barcoded TCR beta cDNA molecule for every two T cells. To track age-related changes in TCR beta repertoire diversity, the study relied on deep sequencing normalized with unique cDNA molecular identifiers. Donors of different ages were randomly distributed across sequencing lanes to avoid experimental bias. Using the same blood draw, the study looked at two additional independent replicas of 1 million unique cDNA reads for two donors, one aged 18 to 30 and the other aged 80 or older. The donors were split into four age groups: young (average 16 years), middle-aged (roughly 39), aged (about 56) and long-lived (roughly 77).

Here is what the overall study found, with its caveats: As age increased, observed TCR beta diversity per million T cells dropped in a roughly linear way, and a significant reduction was already evident by age 40. Because profiling used bulk unsorted PBMCs, naive and antigen-experienced compartments could not be compared conclusively. A strong correlation was found between observed TCR beta diversity and the percentage of naive T cells measured by flow cytometry. Because the CMV infection status of the donors was unknown, age-related changes in expanded clonotypes may potentially have been confounded. Estimates of total diversity based on one million sequenced T cells were considered lower bounds and underestimates. The long-lived group showed more naive CD4+ T cells, fewer expanded clones and increased TCR diversity than the aged group, suggesting age selection.

Receptors were amplified or captured by 5' RACE. Sequencing relied on an Illumina HiSeq 2500. The second PCR ran for roughly 7 to 12 cycles and used a J-beta primer mix along with a sample-barcoded 5' primer. Each TCR beta cDNA molecule received a unique molecular identifier from a template-switch 5' adaptor carrying 12 random nucleotides. Each sample yielded at least 2.5 million CDR3-containing paired-end reads. First-strand cDNA was synthesized from all RNA with the Mint cDNA synthesis kit, primed by a TRBC-specific oligonucleotide. All cDNA was treated with uracil-DNA glycosylase and then went through a first 18-cycle PCR with the universal primers M1SS and BC2_uni_R. As for the authors' bioinformatics: Normalization of each sample was performed by random selection of 1 million high-quality reads, each carrying a distinct molecular identifier. Instead of being binned into consensus sequences, reads that shared molecular identifiers were thrown out. MiTCR, with a Q25 quality threshold and the strictest error-elimination algorithm, was used for CDR3 identification, clonotype clustering and error correction. A nonparametric unseen species model using Euler transformation provided a lower-bound estimate of total TCR beta diversity. The public reads were quality trimmed at Q25 with fastp and then assembled into clones with MiXCR by TCRdb, keeping productive beta chains. A single entry per CDR3 protein holds the most common genes and DNA from its merged rows. In this record, the V and J calls reflect TCRdb's handling and not the investigators' own analysis. This sample comprises 1.5 million or so distinct CDR3 sequences, about 43% of them detected only once. Clones ranked in the top ten supply 6.5% to 10% of the sample.

Sequencing was performed on blood. The TCR sequence derives from a woman aged 18-29 years in good health. The chain links TRBV9 with TRBJ1-2; TRBD1 is a weak D gene call, 6 bases matching. The nucleotides read TGTGCCAGCAGCGTAGAAAATCCAGGGGCTAATGGCTACACCTTC. This is translated as CASSVENPGANGYTF.